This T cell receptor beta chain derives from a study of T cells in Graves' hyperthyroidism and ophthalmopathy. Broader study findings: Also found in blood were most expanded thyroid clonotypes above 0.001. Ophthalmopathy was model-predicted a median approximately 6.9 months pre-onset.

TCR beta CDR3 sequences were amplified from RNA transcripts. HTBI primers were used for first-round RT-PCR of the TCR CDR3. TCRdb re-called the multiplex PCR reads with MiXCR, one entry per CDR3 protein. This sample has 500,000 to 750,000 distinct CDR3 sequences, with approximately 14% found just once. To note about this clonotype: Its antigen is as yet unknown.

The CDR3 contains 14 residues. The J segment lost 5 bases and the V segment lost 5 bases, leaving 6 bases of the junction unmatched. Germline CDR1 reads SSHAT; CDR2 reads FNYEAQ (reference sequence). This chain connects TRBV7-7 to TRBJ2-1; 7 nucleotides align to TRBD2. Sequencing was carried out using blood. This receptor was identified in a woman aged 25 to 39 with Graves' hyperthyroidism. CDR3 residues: CASSESGANNEQFF. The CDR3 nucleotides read TGTGCCAGCAGCGAGAGCGGGGCCAACAATGAGCAGTTCTTC.